The 20 T cell receptor beta chains below all came from one sample that was sequenced in a study of T-cell memory formation after mild COVID-19 (dated by TCRdb to the early 2020s). Library preparation was by 5' RACE. Sequencer: Illumina NovaSeq 6000. TCRdb cleaned the public reads at Q25 with fastp, built clones with MiXCR and kept in-frame beta chains. Under each unique CDR3 protein, matching rows form one entry showing the most common genes and DNA. The sample table holds under 70,000 distinct CDR3 sequences, of which about a tenth were seen once. The biggest ten clones account for about 1.1% of the sample. Sequencing was done on a sample of PBMCs or a T cell subset sorted from them (not recorded which). These receptors were obtained from a man younger than 30 who had mild COVID-19 (a few samples of this study predate the infection). The sample titles of this study are shuffled in the database, so cell type and time point are left out; the donor was told from shared clones.

This clonotype was seen repeatedly, ten times or more. This chain's CDR3 is CASSSTGERGAPTDTQYF. The CDR3 DNA is TGTGCCAGCAGCTCGACAGGGGAGAGGGGGGCACCCACAGATACGCAGTATTTT. The rearrangement uses TRBV7-9 and TRBJ2-3; TRBD1 aligns across 8 bases. Germline V gene data show CDR1 as SEHNR and CDR2 as FQNEAQ (reference sequence). V lost 4 bases, J lost 2 bases, and 14 bases stayed unmatched. The CDR3 runs 18 residues.

This clonotype was observed a handful of times. The rearrangement uses TRBV7-2 and TRBJ2-1, with a weak D call TRBD2 (5 bases). The CDR3 is 19 residues long. The germline V gene has CDR1 SGHTA and CDR2 FQGNSA. V gave up 5 bases and J gave up 2 bases, with 25 bases separating them. CDR3 region: CASSPEAGRDYGTYNEQFF. CDR3 in DNA: TGTGCCAGCAGCCCCGAGGCGGGCCGGGATTACGGTACCTACAATGAGCAGTTCTTC.

The rearrangement uses TRBV7-3 and TRBJ2-3; 8 positions agree with TRBD1. The CDR3 covers 16 residues. The V gene end was trimmed by 4 bases and the J gene end by 1 base; junction bases not matched to a gene: 7. The germline V gene has CDR1 SGHTA and CDR2 FQGTGA. The DNA of the CDR3 is TGTGCCAGCAGCTCCGCAGGGGGCCCCCGCACAGATACGCAGTATTTT. It translates to CASSSAGGPRTDTQYF.

This clonotype was observed at least ten times. The chain joins TRBV4-1 to TRBJ1-3; D gene ambiguous. The CDR3 runs to 17 residues. Germline values: CDR1 MGHRA, CDR2 YSYEKL. Trimming took 3 bases from V and 0 from J, leaving 15 bases between them. The CDR3 sequence: CASSQILRRNSGNTIYF. The CDR3 bases are TGCGCCAGCAGCCAGATCTTAAGACGGAACTCTGGAAACACCATATATTTT.

The chain joins TRBV5-1 to TRBJ1-4; D ambiguous. This CDR3 is built from 15 residues. CDR1 and CDR2 (germline): SGHRS, YFSETQ. V was shortened by 0 bases and J by 12 bases, with 18 bases between the two germline ends. The CDR3 is CASSLGQAPSRELFF. As DNA, the CDR3 is TGCGCCAGCAGCTTGGGGCAGGCACCCAGTAGGGAACTGTTTTTT.

The sample holds many counts of this clonotype. This chain's CDR3 is CASSLGGSGGTGELFF. The CDR3 bases are TGTGCCAGCAGCTTAGGGGGTAGCGGGGGCACCGGGGAGCTGTTTTTT. The rearrangement uses TRBV7-2 and TRBJ2-2, with TRBD2 identical over 9 bases. CDR1 is SGHTA, CDR2 FQGNSA, per germline. The CDR3 runs to 16 residues. Unmatched junction bases numbered 4, after V lost 1 base and J lost 4 bases.

This clonotype was seen ten or more times. The chain uses TRBV6-6 and TRBJ2-4; D remains ambiguous. Trimming removed 4 bases from V and 6 bases from J, with 13 bases in between. Per the germline V gene, CDR1 is MNHNY and CDR2 is SVGAGI (reference sequence). The CDR3 runs 14 residues. The CDR3 here is CASSSLSSGNIQYF. The CDR3 coding sequence is TGTGCCAGCAGTTCCCTTTCCTCGGGAAACATTCAGTACTTC.

The chain has TRBV7-9 and TRBJ2-3; 12 bases align to TRBD1. CDR1 and CDR2 (germline): SEHNR, FQNEAQ (reference sequence). V lost 3 bases, J lost 4 bases, and 2 bases stayed unmatched. This CDR3 comprises 15 residues. The CDR3 nucleotides read TGTGCCAGCAGCTTCGGGACAGGGGGCGCAGATACGCAGTATTTT. Translating it yields CASSFGTGGADTQYF.

This clonotype was observed a few times. The chain has TRBV7-9 and TRBJ1-6, with no clear D. Germline lookup yields CDR1 SEHNR and CDR2 FQNEAQ (reference sequence). The CDR3 is made up of 13 amino acids. Trimming cost V 1 base and J 8 bases, with 6 bases left between them. The DNA for the CDR3 is TGTGCCAGCAGCTTAGGAAAAGATTCACCCCTCCACTTT. Translating gives CASSLGKDSPLHF.

In its sample, this clonotype was seen a few times. J is TRBJ2-3 and V is TRBV5-1; D possibly corresponds to TRBD2 (6 bases). Per the germline V gene, CDR1 is SGHRS and CDR2 is YFSETQ. V gave up 2 bases and J gave up 5 bases, with 9 bases separating them. There are 13 residues in the CDR3. CDR3 sequence: CASSFLEGDTQYF. In nucleotides, the CDR3 is TGCGCCAGCAGCTTCCTGGAGGGAGATACGCAGTATTTT.

This clonotype has only a few counts. This chain joins TRBV7-2 and TRBJ2-1; 8 nucleotides agree with TRBD2. CDR3 size: 16 residues. The V gene's germline CDR1 is SGHTA and CDR2 FQGNSA. Losses at the gene ends were 5 bases for V and 7 bases for J; bases not matched to a gene: 13. The CDR3 bases are TGTGCCAGCAGCCTAGACAGCGGGGGAAGAGGGAATGAGCAGTTCTTC. This sequence encodes CASSLDSGGRGNEQFF.

This clonotype was picked up a small number of times. The rearrangement uses TRBV7-2 and TRBJ2-5; D gene uncertain. CDR1 and CDR2 from the germline V gene are SGHTA and FQGNSA. The CDR3 consists of 14 residues. The V end was cut by 3 bases, the J end by 2 bases, with 10 bases between. Here the CDR3 DNA reads TGTGCCAGCAGCTTTGCAGCAAGGCAAGAGACCCAGTACTTC. Its translation is CASSFAARQETQYF.

This clonotype was found a few times. The chain couples TRBV4-3 to TRBJ2-1; D perhaps matches TRBD1 (5 bases). Germline CDR1 LGHNA, CDR2 YSLEER. This CDR3 comprises 17 residues. Trimming took off 4 bases at V and 0 bases at J, with 16 bases between the two ends. DNA of the CDR3: TGCGCCAGCAGCCTACTTTGGGGCGTGAGCTCCTACAATGAGCAGTTCTTC. Amino acid sequence: CASSLLWGVSSYNEQFF.

This clonotype was picked up a small number of times. The V gene is TRBV7-6, the J gene TRBJ2-5; D perhaps matches TRBD1 (5 bases). The CDR3 runs to 13 residues. Germline CDR1 reads SGHVS; CDR2 reads FNYEAQ. The V gene lost 1 base and the J gene lost 5 bases, with 8 bases spanning the gap. The chain's CDR3 is CASSLGRVETQYF. CDR3 sequence (DNA): TGTGCCAGCAGCTTAGGCAGGGTCGAGACCCAGTACTTC. Full variable domain (remainder filled in from reference TRBV7-6 and TRBJ2-5): GAGVSQSPRYKVTKRGQDVALRCDPISGHVSLYWYRQALGQGPEFLTYFNYEAQQDKSGLPNDRFSAERPEGSISTLTIQRTEQRDSAMYRCASSLGRVETQYFGPGTRLLVL.

This clonotype was observed a few times. The chain is built from TRBV2 and TRBJ2-7; D not certain. Per the germline V gene, CDR1 is SNHLY and CDR2 is FYNNEI. V dropped 10 bases and J dropped 2 bases, with 12 bases sitting between them. CDR3 length: 12 residues. The CDR3 is CATGPSPYEQYF. The CDR3 nucleotides are TGTGCCACTGGACCTTCACCCTACGAGCAGTACTTC.

Only a few counts were recorded for this clonotype. This chain uses TRBV4-2 with TRBJ2-7, with TRBD1 matching over 10 bases. CDR1 is LGHNA and CDR2 is YNFKEQ in the germline V gene. V was clipped by 7 bases and J by 6 bases; unmatched bases: 9. The CDR3 runs 14 residues. The CDR3 spells CASNKRQGAGEQYF. The CDR3 DNA is TGTGCCAGCAATAAGAGACAGGGGGCTGGCGAGCAGTACTTC.

The sample holds many counts of this clonotype. This chain joins TRBV7-2 and TRBJ1-4; 7 bases are a match to TRBD1. The CDR3 loop spans 14 amino acids. The V segment lost 3 bases and the J segment 8 bases; nucleotides outside the gene matches: 6. Per the germline V gene, CDR1 is SGHTA and CDR2 is FQGNSA. CDR3 protein: CASSFWQGDEKLFF. DNA of the CDR3: TGTGCCAGCAGCTTTTGGCAGGGGGACGAAAAACTGTTTTTT.

The chain employs TRBV29-1 and TRBJ1-1, with D unclear. V was cut by 7 bases and J by 4 bases, with 16 bases left in between. CDR3 length: 13 amino acids. CDR1 is SQVTM, CDR2 ANQGSEA, per germline. Here the CDR3 reads CSAAGPEGTEAFF. In DNA form, the CDR3 reads TGCAGCGCAGCAGGCCCAGAGGGCACTGAAGCTTTCTTT.

This clonotype has at least ten counts. V gene TRBV4-2 combines with J gene TRBJ2-1; TRBD2 aligns across 11 bases. Germline V CDR1 and CDR2: LGHNA, YNFKEQ. This CDR3 has 16 amino acids. After removal of 2 bases from V and 0 bases from J, the junction contained 0 bases not matched to a gene. The CDR3 DNA is TGTGCCAGCAGCCAACTAGCGGGGGGCTCCTACAATGAGCAGTTCTTC. It is translated as CASSQLAGGSYNEQFF.

This clonotype was counted only a few times. V and J are TRBV3-1 and TRBJ2-2; D could derive from TRBD1 or TRBD2 (5 bases each). This CDR3 comprises 16 residues. Germline V gene sequence: CDR1 LGHDT, CDR2 YNNKEL (reference sequence). V was clipped by 2 bases and J by 2 bases, with 12 bases between them. Written as DNA, the CDR3 is TGTGCCAGCAGCCAATCCGGGGCTCATAACACCGGGGAGCTGTTTTTT. It yields the protein CASSQSGAHNTGELFF. Full variable domain (outside the CDR3, taken from reference TRBV3-1 and TRBJ2-2): DTAVSQTPKYLVTQMGNDKSIKCEQNLGHDTMYWYKQDSKKFLKIMFSYNNKELIINETVPNRFSPKSPDKAHLNLHINSLELGDSAVYFCASSQSGAHNTGELFFGEGSRLTVL.